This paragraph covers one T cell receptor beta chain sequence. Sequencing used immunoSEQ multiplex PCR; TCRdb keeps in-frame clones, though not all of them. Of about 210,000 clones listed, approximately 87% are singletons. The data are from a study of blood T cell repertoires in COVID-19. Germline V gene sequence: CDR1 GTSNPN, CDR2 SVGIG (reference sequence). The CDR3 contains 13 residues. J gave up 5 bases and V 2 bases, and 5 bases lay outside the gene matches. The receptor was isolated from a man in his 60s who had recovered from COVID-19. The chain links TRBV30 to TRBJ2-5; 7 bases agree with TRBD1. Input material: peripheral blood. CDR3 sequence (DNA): TGTGCCTGGAGTATGACAGGGATGGAGACCCAGTACTTC. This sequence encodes CAWSMTGMETQYF.